A selection of T cell receptor beta chains follows, all from one sample in a study of cytomegalovirus exposure and HLA in healthy donors. Method: immunoSEQ multiplex PCR; TCRdb's copy keeps in-frame clones and lacks some. The profile shows 100,000 or so clones, 75% to 85% of them singletons. The sequenced sample was PBMCs. All receptors come from a man between 18 and 35 years old in good health and CMV-seronegative. The CDR3 runs from the conserved cysteine through the conserved F or W. D genes are given only for firm matches. The listing skips clone size in some rows; elsewhere it reads once, few, many or a size class.

j_gene,v_gene,d_gene,abundance,CDR3aa,CDR3nt
TRBJ2-5,TRBV5-4,TRBD2,.,CASSQGGGEETQYF,TGCGCCAGCAGCCAAGGTGGGGGGGAAGAGACCCAGTACTTC
TRBJ2-7,TRBV7-2,TRBD2,.,CASSSPPYLAGGPMQYF,TGTGCCAGCAGCTCACCCCCTTACCTGGCGGGAGGGCCAATGCAGTACTTC
TRBJ2-7,TRBV27,TRBD2,.,CASSFSGLAYEQYF,TGTGCCAGCAGTTTCTCCGGACTAGCCTACGAGCAGTACTTC
TRBJ2-3,TRBV19,.,few,CASSIEGVVGFTDTQYF,TGTGCCAGTAGTATCGAGGGCGTGGTAGGATTTACAGATACGCAGTATTTT
TRBJ1-2,TRBV6-4,.,.,CASSDSSLRNGYTF,TGTGCCAGCAGTGACTCGAGTCTGAGGAATGGCTACACCTTC
TRBJ2-3,TRBV5-4,TRBD2,.,CASRRLAASTDTQYF,TGTGCCAGCAGGCGACTAGCGGCGAGCACAGATACGCAGTATTTT
TRBJ2-7,TRBV5-1,TRBD2,.,CASSRTSGTSYEQYF,TGCGCCAGCAGCCGGACTAGCGGGACCTCCTACGAGCAGTACTTC
TRBJ1-1,TRBV27,.,.,CASSPNTGGNTEAFF,TGTGCCAGCAGCCCCAATACGGGGGGGAACACTGAAGCTTTCTTT
TRBJ1-5,TRBV7-2,.,.,CASSLAEGGYQPQHF,TGTGCCAGCAGCTTAGCAGAAGGCGGGTATCAGCCCCAGCATTTT
TRBJ2-5,TRBV5-4,.,.,CASSPRRRSGQQETQYF,TGTGCCAGCAGCCCCCGAAGGAGATCCGGTCAACAAGAGACCCAGTACTTC
TRBJ1-1,TRBV19,.,.,CASSIQGSMNTEAFF,TGTGCCAGTAGTATTCAGGGTTCCATGAACACTGAAGCTTTCTTT
TRBJ2-1,TRBV4-3,.,.,CASSQDLANEQFF,TGCGCCAGCAGCCAAGACCTAGCGAATGAGCAGTTCTTC
TRBJ2-7,TRBV11-2,TRBD2,.,CASSLATSGSYEQYF,TGTGCCAGCAGCTTAGCGACTAGCGGCTCCTACGAGCAGTACTTC
TRBJ2-7,TRBV7-9,.,few,CASSLGRSYEQYF,TGTGCCAGCAGCTTGGGCAGGTCCTACGAGCAGTACTTC
TRBJ1-4,TRBV5-1,TRBD1,few,CASSSRTGELFF,TGCGCCAGCAGCTCACGTACAGGGGAACTGTTTTTT
TRBJ2-7,TRBV28,TRBD1,.,CASSRTGTLYEQYF,TGTGCCAGCAGTCGGACAGGGACTCTCTACGAGCAGTACTTC
TRBJ2-7,TRBV6-6,TRBD1,.,CASRSGQGVTYEQYF,TGTGCCAGCAGGTCGGGACAGGGGGTCACCTACGAGCAGTACTTC
TRBJ1-1,TRBV6-5,.,.,CASSYSSMGLIEAFF,TGTGCCAGCAGTTACTCGAGTATGGGGCTGATAGAAGCTTTCTTT
TRBJ2-2,TRBV14,.,once,CASSPFKSLNTGELFF,TGTGCCAGCAGCCCCTTTAAAAGCCTGAACACCGGGGAGCTGTTTTTT
TRBJ1-1,TRBV19,TRBD1,.,CASTDLGTGVTEAFF,TGTGCCAGTACTGACCTAGGGACAGGGGTTACTGAAGCTTTCTTT
TRBJ2-7,TRBV29-1,TRBD1,.,CSVRTGRYEQYF,TGCAGCGTTAGGACAGGGCGCTACGAGCAGTACTTC
TRBJ1-2,TRBV7-8,TRBD1,.,CASSSSRGQGYGYTF,TGTGCCAGCAGCTCTAGTAGGGGACAGGGATATGGCTACACCTTC
TRBJ1-2,TRBV5-4,.,.,CASSSRATNYGYTF,TGTGCCAGCAGCTCCAGGGCTACTAACTATGGCTACACCTTC
TRBJ1-2,TRBV30,.,.,CAWSGQGYYTF,TGTGCCTGGAGTGGCCAGGGTTACTACACCTTC
TRBJ1-5,TRBV10-2,TRBD1,.,CASSEPRGRSNQPQHF,TGCGCCAGCAGTGAGCCCAGGGGGCGAAGCAATCAGCCCCAGCATTTT
TRBJ1-5,TRBV28,TRBD1,.,CASTVTGYNQPQHF,TGTGCCAGCACCGTGACAGGGTACAATCAGCCCCAGCATTTT
TRBJ1-1,TRBV5-1,.,once,CASSLGLAGNTEAFF,TGCGCCAGCAGCTTGGGTTTAGCGGGGAACACTGAAGCTTTCTTT
TRBJ2-1,TRBV28,.,.,CASRGGGIKNEQFF,TGTGCCAGCAGGGGTGGGGGGATTAAGAATGAGCAGTTCTTC
TRBJ2-5,TRBV5-1,TRBD1,.,CASSRRQGGYQETQYF,TGCGCCAGCAGCCGGAGACAGGGGGGGTACCAAGAGACCCAGTACTTC
TRBJ1-3,TRBV6-1,TRBD1,few,CASSRGYSGNTIYF,TGTGCCAGCAGCAGGGGGTACTCTGGAAACACCATATATTTT
TRBJ2-2,TRBV5-1,.,.,CASSRTGTLNTGELFF,TGCGCCAGCAGCCGCACCGGGACTTTGAACACCGGGGAGCTGTTTTTT
TRBJ1-1,TRBV28,TRBD1,.,CASSFSGTGGNEAFF,TGTGCCAGCAGTTTTTCCGGGACAGGGGGCAATGAAGCTTTCTTT
TRBJ1-4,TRBV11-3,TRBD1,few,CASSEGTAEKLFF,TGTGCCAGCAGCGAGGGGACAGCGGAAAAACTGTTTTTT
TRBJ2-1,TRBV5-5,TRBD1,few,CASSHTGGSYNEQFF,TGTGCCAGCAGCCATACAGGGGGCTCCTACAATGAGCAGTTCTTC
TRBJ2-7,TRBV25-1,TRBD2,.,CASSETGLAYEQYF,TGTGCCAGCAGTGAGACGGGACTAGCCTACGAGCAGTACTTC
TRBJ1-2,TRBV7-6,.,.,CASSTLHSSDYGYTF,TGTGCCAGCAGCACTCTTCACAGTTCCGACTATGGCTACACCTTC
TRBJ2-1,TRBV7-7,TRBD2,.,CASSSLADLNNEQFF,TGTGCTAGCAGCTCCCTAGCGGATCTTAACAATGAGCAGTTCTTC
TRBJ2-7,TRBV7-9,TRBD2,.,CSSSFYSRLAGLSSYEQYF,TGTTCCAGCAGCTTCTATTCGAGACTAGCGGGCCTGAGCTCCTACGAGCAGTACTTC
TRBJ2-5,TRBV7-6,TRBD1,.,CASSLGPQGAETQYF,TGTGCCAGCAGCTTAGGACCCCAGGGGGCAGAGACCCAGTACTTC
TRBJ2-5,TRBV28,TRBD1,.,CASSLGDSLQETQYF,TGTGCCAGCAGCCTGGGGGACAGTTTACAAGAGACCCAGTACTTC
TRBJ2-1,TRBV7-2,TRBD2,.,CASSTSGRNEQFF,TGTGCCAGCAGCACTAGCGGGAGGAATGAGCAGTTCTTC
TRBJ1-1,TRBV2,.,once,CASSEMSSGTEAFF,TGTGCCAGCAGTGAAATGTCCTCAGGAACTGAAGCTTTCTTT
TRBJ2-7,TRBV14,.,.,CASSQVRGYEQYF,TGTGCCAGCAGCCAAGTCAGGGGCTACGAGCAGTACTTC
TRBJ2-7,TRBV5-1,TRBD2,few,CASSPTSGLYEQYF,TGCGCCAGCAGCCCGACTAGCGGACTTTACGAGCAGTACTTC